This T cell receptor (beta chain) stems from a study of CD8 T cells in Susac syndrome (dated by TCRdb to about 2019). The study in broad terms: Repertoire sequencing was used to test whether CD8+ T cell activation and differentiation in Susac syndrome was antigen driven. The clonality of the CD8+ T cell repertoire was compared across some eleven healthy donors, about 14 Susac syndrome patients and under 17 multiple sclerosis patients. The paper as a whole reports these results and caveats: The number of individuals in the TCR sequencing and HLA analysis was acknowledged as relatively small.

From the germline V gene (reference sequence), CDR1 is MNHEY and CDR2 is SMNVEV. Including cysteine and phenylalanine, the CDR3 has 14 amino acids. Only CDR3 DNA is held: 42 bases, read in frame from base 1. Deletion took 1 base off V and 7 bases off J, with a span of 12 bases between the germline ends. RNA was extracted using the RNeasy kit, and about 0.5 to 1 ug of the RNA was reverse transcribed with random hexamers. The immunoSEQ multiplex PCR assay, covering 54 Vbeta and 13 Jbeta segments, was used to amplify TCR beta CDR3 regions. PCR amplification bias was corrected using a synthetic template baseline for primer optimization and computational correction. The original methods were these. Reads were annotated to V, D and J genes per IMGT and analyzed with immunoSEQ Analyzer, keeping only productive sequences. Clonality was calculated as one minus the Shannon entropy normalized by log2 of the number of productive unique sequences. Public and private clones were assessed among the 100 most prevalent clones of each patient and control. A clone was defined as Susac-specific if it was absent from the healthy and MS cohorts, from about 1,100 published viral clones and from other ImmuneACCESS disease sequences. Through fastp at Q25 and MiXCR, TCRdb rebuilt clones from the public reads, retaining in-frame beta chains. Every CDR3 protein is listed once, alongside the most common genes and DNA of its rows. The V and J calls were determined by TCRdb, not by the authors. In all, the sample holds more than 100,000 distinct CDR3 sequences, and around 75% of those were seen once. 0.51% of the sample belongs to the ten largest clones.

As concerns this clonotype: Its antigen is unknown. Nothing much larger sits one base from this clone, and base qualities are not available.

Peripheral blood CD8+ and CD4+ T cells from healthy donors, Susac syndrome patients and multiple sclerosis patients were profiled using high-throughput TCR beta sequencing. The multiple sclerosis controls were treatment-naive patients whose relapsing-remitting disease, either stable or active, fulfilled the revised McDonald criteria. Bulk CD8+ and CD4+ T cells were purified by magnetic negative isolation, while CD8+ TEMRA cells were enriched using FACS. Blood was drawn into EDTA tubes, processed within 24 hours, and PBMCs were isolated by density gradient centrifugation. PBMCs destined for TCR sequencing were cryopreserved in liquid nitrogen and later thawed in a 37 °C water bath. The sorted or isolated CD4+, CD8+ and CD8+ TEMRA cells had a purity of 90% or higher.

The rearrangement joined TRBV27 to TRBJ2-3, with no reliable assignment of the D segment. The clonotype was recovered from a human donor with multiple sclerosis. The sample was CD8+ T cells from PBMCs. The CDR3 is CASSLLGETYTQYF. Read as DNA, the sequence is TGTGCCAGCAGTTTATTGGGTGAAACTTATACGCAGTATTTT.